These 29 T cell receptor beta chains were sequenced from one sample in a study of blood T cell repertoires in COVID-19. TCRdb's table, derived via immunoSEQ multiplex PCR, lists solely in-frame clones and lacks some. The profile shows approximately 150,000 clones, 87% of them singletons. Sequencing input: peripheral blood. The receptors shown here come from a man aged 45-65 years who had recovered from COVID-19.

The V gene is TRBV19, the J gene TRBJ1-1; 9 positions match TRBD1. The CDR3 is made up of 14 amino acids. With 3 bases clipped from V and 4 bases from J, the junction kept 3 bases outside the gene matches. Germline CDR1 is LNHDA and CDR2 is SQIVND (reference sequence). The CDR3 loop reads CASSIQQGATEAFF. The CDR3 nucleotides read TGTGCCAGTAGTATTCAACAGGGGGCCACTGAAGCTTTCTTT.

The chain uses TRBV6-2 or TRBV6-3 and TRBJ1-2, with 10 bases that match TRBD1. CDR3 length: 15 residues. The ends lost 0 bases at V and 4 bases at J; junction bases unmatched: 2. Germline CDR1 MNHEY, CDR2 SVGEGT. The CDR3 DNA reads as TGTGCCAGCAGTTACTCGACAGGGGGCGGCTATGGCTACACCTTC. The encoded protein is CASSYSTGGGYGYTF.

The V call is TRBV7-9, the J call TRBJ1-2; the D is unclear. The ends were cut back, 2 bases at V and 6 bases at J, with 10 bases in the middle. The germline CDR1 and CDR2 sequences are SEHNR and FQNEAQ (reference sequence). The CDR3 has 13 amino acids. CDR3 sequence: CASSLTDYHGYTF. The CDR3 bases are TGTGCCAGCAGCTTAACAGATTATCATGGCTACACCTTC. Supplemented by reference TRBV7-9 and TRBJ1-2, the full variable domain reads DTGVSQNPRHKITKRGQNVTFRCDPISEHNRLYWYRQTLGQGPEFLTYFQNEAQLEKSRLLSDRFSAERPKGSFSTLEIQRTEQGDSAMYLCASSLTDYHGYTFGSGTRLTVV.

J is TRBJ1-2 and V is TRBV7-9, with D hard to call. Germline CDR1 SEHNR, CDR2 FQNEAQ (reference sequence). The V end was cut by 6 bases, the J end by 5 bases, with 10 bases between. The CDR3 has 12 residues. CDR3 bases: TGTGCCAGCAGGGGCTTTGAGTATGGCTACACCTTC. Translated: CASRGFEYGYTF.

The chain employs TRBV10-3 and TRBJ2-7; tentative D call: TRBD1 (6 bases). With 10 bases removed from V and 5 bases from J, the gap between germline ends came to 18 bases. Germline V gene data show CDR1 as ENHRY and CDR2 as SYGVKD. The CDR3 has 13 amino acids. The CDR3: CATNNRQADEQYF. The CDR3 DNA reads TGTGCCACCAATAACCGACAGGCGGACGAGCAGTACTTC.

CDR3 amino acids: CASSYQTGGRGWTGELFF. The CDR3 nucleotides read TGTGCCAGCAGCTATCAGACAGGGGGTCGAGGGTGGACCGGGGAGCTGTTTTTT. This chain connects TRBV11-2 to TRBJ2-2; 9 bases agree with TRBD1. Germline-derived CDR1 and CDR2 are SGHAT and FQNNGV. This CDR3 has 18 residues. V lost 4 bases, J lost 5 bases, and 14 bases stayed unmatched.

The genes are TRBV9 and TRBJ2-5; the match to TRBD2 covers 15 bases. Germline V gene sequence: CDR1 SGDLS, CDR2 YYNGEE. Losses at the gene ends were 2 bases for V and 4 bases for J; bases not matched to a gene: 6. The CDR3 runs 17 residues. The CDR3 here is CASSVGLAGGPRETQYF. The CDR3, as DNA: TGTGCCAGCAGCGTCGGACTAGCGGGGGGGCCGCGAGAGACCCAGTACTTC.

The J gene is TRBJ1-6, the V gene TRBV6-5; 12 positions match TRBD1. Germline V gives CDR1 MNHEY, CDR2 SVGAGI. V was pared by 0 bases and J by 8 bases, with 2 bases of the junction left unmatched. This CDR3 contains 16 residues. This CDR3 is CASSYSGTGGDSPLHF. CDR3 bases: TGTGCCAGCAGTTACTCCGGGACAGGGGGCGATTCACCCCTCCACTTT.

V is TRBV2 and J is TRBJ2-3; 8 bases map to TRBD2. This CDR3 spans 15 amino acids. With V trimmed by 2 bases and J by 2 bases, 3 bases remained unmatched. Per germline, CDR1 SNHLY and CDR2 FYNNEI. The DNA of the CDR3 is TGTGCCAGCAGTGAAAGGCGGGGGGTCACAGATACGCAGTATTTT. Protein: CASSERRGVTDTQYF.

The chain joins TRBV5-4 to TRBJ1-1; 7 bases agree with TRBD1. The CDR3 has 14 residues. Unmatched junction bases numbered 7, after V lost 5 bases and J lost 3 bases. Germline V gives CDR1 SGHNT, CDR2 YYREEE (reference sequence). The CDR3 DNA sequence: TGTGCCAGCAGTTACAGGGGAGAGGACACTGAAGCTTTCTTT. Translating gives CASSYRGEDTEAFF.

The gene calls are TRBV27 and TRBJ1-2, with 11 nucleotides matching TRBD1. Germline V gives CDR1 MNHEY, CDR2 SMNVEV (reference sequence). J gave up 4 bases and V 3 bases, and 4 bases lay outside the gene matches. CDR3 length equals 15 residues. Here the CDR3 reads CASSFWTGGIYGYTF. In DNA, the CDR3 is TGTGCCAGCAGTTTCTGGACAGGGGGCATCTATGGCTACACCTTC.

The V call is TRBV19, the J call TRBJ1-5; no firm D call. Trimming took 5 bases from V and 3 from J, leaving 11 bases between them. There are 14 residues in the CDR3. Germline values: CDR1 LNHDA, CDR2 SQIVND (reference sequence). The CDR3: CASSDYSHNQPQHF. As DNA, the CDR3 is TGTGCCAGTAGTGACTACAGCCACAATCAGCCCCAGCATTTT.

The rearrangement joins TRBV7-9 to TRBJ1-1; TRBD1 matches at 7 bases. V lost 1 base, J lost 0 bases, and 2 bases stayed unmatched. The germline CDR1 and CDR2 sequences are SEHNR and FQNEAQ (reference sequence). The CDR3 covers 15 residues. The CDR3 DNA is TGTGCCAGCAGCTTAGAGGGACAGCTGAACACTGAAGCTTTCTTT. Residues: CASSLEGQLNTEAFF.

Only one count was recorded for this clone. This chain joins TRBV3-1 (or the pseudogene TRBV3-2) and TRBJ1-2; 7 bases agree with TRBD1. This CDR3 is 14 amino acids long. V gave up 6 bases and J gave up 4 bases; unmatched junction bases: 8. Germline V gene lookup returns CDR1 LGHDT and CDR2 YNNKEL (reference sequence). This chain's CDR3 is CASSGLAGGYGYTF. The DNA for the CDR3 is TGTGCCAGCAGTGGTCTGGCAGGGGGCTATGGCTACACCTTC.

The chain recombines TRBV5-4 with TRBJ1-2, with TRBD1 identical over 8 bases. V lost 0 bases and J lost 3; bases outside the gene matches: 7. The length of the CDR3 is 16 residues. Germline CDR1 is SGHNT and CDR2 is YYREEE (reference sequence). The CDR3 region has the DNA TGTGCCAGCAGCTTGGATCGAGGACAGGGAGACTATGGCTACACCTTC. Translated: CASSLDRGQGDYGYTF.

V gene TRBV12-3 or TRBV12-4 combines with J gene TRBJ2-7; TRBD1 agrees at 8 bases. V gave up 5 bases and J gave up 5 bases; unmatched junction bases: 5. There are 13 residues in the CDR3. CDR3: CASSLQGADEQYF. The CDR3 region has the DNA TGTGCCAGCAGTCTCCAGGGGGCCGACGAGCAGTACTTC.

The chain couples TRBV10-3 to TRBJ2-5; 8 positions match TRBD2. This CDR3 is 15 amino acids long. V lost 3 bases, J lost 5 bases, and 8 bases stayed unmatched. In germline, CDR1 is ENHRY, CDR2 SYGVKD. The CDR3 DNA reads TGTGCCATCAGTGATGCCCGGGGGGGTCGGGAGACCCAGTACTTC. Encoded protein: CAISDARGGRETQYF.

The chain links TRBV6-1 to TRBJ1-2; TRBD1 matches 7 bases. The CDR3 length is 13 residues. Germline CDR1 and CDR2: MNHNS and SASEGT. V shed 1 base, J shed 8 bases, and the junction held 4 bases outside the gene matches. For the CDR3, the DNA is TGTGCCAGCAGTGAAGACAGGGGATGGGGCTACACCTTC. This translates into CASSEDRGWGYTF.

This clone has only a few counts. V and J are TRBV2 and TRBJ1-6, with TRBD1 identical over 7 bases. This CDR3 region has 13 residues. The trim removed 6 bases at V and 17 bases at J, leaving 13 bases unmatched. CDR1 SNHLY and CDR2 FYNNEI come from the germline V gene. CDR3 DNA sequence: TGTGCCAGCAGCCAATCGGAGACAGGGATAGTCCACTTT. This codes for CASSQSETGIVHF.

This clone has a single count. The chain links TRBV6-6 to TRBJ1-2, with D unclear. This CDR3 has 14 residues. CDR1 MNHNY and CDR2 SVGAGI come from the germline V gene (reference sequence). V lost 4 bases to trimming and J lost 2 bases, with 11 bases between them. CDR3 protein: CASSFGAENYGYTF. In nucleotides, the CDR3 is TGTGCCAGCAGTTTCGGTGCGGAAAACTATGGCTACACCTTC.

This chain joins TRBV7-2 and TRBJ2-6; maybe TRBD1 (5 bases). This CDR3 region has 17 residues. V was pared by 5 bases and J by 2 bases, with 16 bases between. Germline V gene data show CDR1 as SGHTA and CDR2 as FQGNSA. The CDR3 nucleotides are TGTGCCAGCAGCCCTTGGGCAGGGATGACTGGGGCCAACGTCCTGACTTTC. Protein product: CASSPWAGMTGANVLTF.

The chain joins TRBV7-3 to TRBJ2-5; TRBD2 agrees at 12 bases. CDR3 length: 15 residues. The ends lost 5 bases at V and 5 bases at J; junction bases unmatched: 6. Germline V lookup: CDR1 SGHTA, CDR2 FQGTGA. CDR3 residues: CASSQTSGGLETQYF. The CDR3 DNA is TGTGCCAGCAGCCAAACTAGCGGGGGGTTGGAGACCCAGTACTTC.

The rearrangement links TRBV29-1 to TRBJ2-5; TRBD1 aligns across 11 bases. With 6 bases clipped from V and 5 bases from J, the junction kept 8 bases outside the gene matches. Germline assignment: CDR1 SQVTM and CDR2 ANQGSEA. CDR3 size: 14 residues. In DNA, the CDR3 is TGCAGCGTCACCCCGGGACAGGGGGTGGAGACCCAGTACTTC. Protein sequence: CSVTPGQGVETQYF. Full variable domain (remainder filled in from reference TRBV29-1 and TRBJ2-5): SAVISQKPSRDICQRGTSLTIQCQVDSQVTMMFWYRQQPGQSLTLIATANQGSEATYESGFVIDKFPISRPNLTFSTLTVSNMSPEDSSIYLCSVTPGQGVETQYFGPGTRLLVL.

The chain employs TRBV5-1 and TRBJ2-7; D is possibly TRBD1 (6 bases). Germline V CDR1 and CDR2: SGHRS, YFSETQ. Trimming took off 3 bases at V and 0 bases at J, with 10 bases between the two ends. This CDR3 comprises 14 residues. CDR3 nucleotides: TGCGCCAGCAGCTCCGGGACAAGCTCCTACGAGCAGTACTTC. Protein product: CASSSGTSSYEQYF.

This clone was seen only once. The chain recombines TRBV6-1 with TRBJ2-3; 8 bases align to TRBD2. V trimming: 1 base; J trimming: 5 bases; junction bases outside the gene matches: 5. Germline-derived CDR1 and CDR2 are MNHNS and SASEGT. The CDR3 has 15 amino acids. In DNA, the CDR3 is TGTGCCAGCAGTGAAGGGGGACTAGATAGAGATACGCAGTATTTT. This encodes CASSEGGLDRDTQYF.

The chain joins TRBV5-6 to TRBJ1-4; D remains ambiguous. The CDR3 is 16 amino acids. Germline V lookup: CDR1 SGHDT, CDR2 YYEEEE. Trimming removed 4 bases at V and 0 bases at J, with 13 bases between. The CDR3 here is CASSPTPTATNEKLFF. The CDR3 nucleotides read TGTGCCAGCAGCCCGACACCGACCGCAACTAATGAAAAACTGTTTTTT.

This clone was seen just once. V usage is TRBV30 and J usage is TRBJ1-1, with 11 bases matching TRBD1. V lost 3 bases to trimming and J lost 4 bases; unmatched junction nucleotides: 7. Looked up from germline, CDR1 is GTSNPN and CDR2 is SVGIG (reference sequence). The CDR3 runs to 15 residues. In DNA, the CDR3 is TGTGCCTGGAGCACACTTGGACAGGGGGCCACTGAAGCTTTCTTT. It is translated as CAWSTLGQGATEAFF.

The chain couples TRBV5-1 to TRBJ2-5; D is possibly TRBD2 (7 bases). The germline CDR1 and CDR2 sequences are SGHRS and YFSETQ. The V and J ends lost 0 bases and 0 bases respectively, with 18 bases between them. CDR3 length: 18 residues. The CDR3 sequence is CASSLGVLGRGDQETQYF. The CDR3 bases are TGCGCCAGCAGCTTGGGAGTACTAGGGAGGGGGGACCAAGAGACCCAGTACTTC.

V and J are TRBV27 and TRBJ1-5; 8 nucleotides agree with TRBD1. With V trimmed by 3 bases and J by 0 bases, 1 base remained unmatched. Germline CDR1 is MNHEY and CDR2 is SMNVEV (reference sequence). CDR3 length: 15 amino acids. CDR3: CASSFDRGSNQPQHF. The CDR3 DNA sequence: TGTGCCAGCAGTTTTGACAGGGGTAGCAATCAGCCCCAGCATTTT.